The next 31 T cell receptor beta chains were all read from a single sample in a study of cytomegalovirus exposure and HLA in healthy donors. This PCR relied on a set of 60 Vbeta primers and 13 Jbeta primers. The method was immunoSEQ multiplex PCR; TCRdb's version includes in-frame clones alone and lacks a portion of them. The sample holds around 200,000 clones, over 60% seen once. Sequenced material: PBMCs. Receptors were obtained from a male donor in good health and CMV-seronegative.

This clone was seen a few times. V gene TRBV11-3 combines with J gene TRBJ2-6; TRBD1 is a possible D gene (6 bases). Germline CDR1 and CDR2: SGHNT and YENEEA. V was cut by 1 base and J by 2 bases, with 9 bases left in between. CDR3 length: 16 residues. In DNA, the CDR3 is TGTGCCAGCAGCTTAGGAGGGGGAACTGGGGCCAACGTCCTGACTTTC. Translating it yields CASSLGGGTGANVLTF.

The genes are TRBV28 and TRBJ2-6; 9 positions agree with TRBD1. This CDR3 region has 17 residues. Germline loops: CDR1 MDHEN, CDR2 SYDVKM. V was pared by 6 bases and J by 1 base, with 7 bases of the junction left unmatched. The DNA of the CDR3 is TGTGCCAGCAGGCCTACAGGGGGCAATTCTGGGGCCAACGTCCTGACTTTC. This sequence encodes CASRPTGGNSGANVLTF.

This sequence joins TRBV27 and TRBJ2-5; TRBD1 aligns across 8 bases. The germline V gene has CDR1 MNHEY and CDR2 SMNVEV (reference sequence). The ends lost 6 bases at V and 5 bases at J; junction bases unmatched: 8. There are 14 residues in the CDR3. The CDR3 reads CASSIGQGRETQYF. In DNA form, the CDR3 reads TGTGCCAGCAGCATAGGACAGGGCAGGGAGACCCAGTACTTC.

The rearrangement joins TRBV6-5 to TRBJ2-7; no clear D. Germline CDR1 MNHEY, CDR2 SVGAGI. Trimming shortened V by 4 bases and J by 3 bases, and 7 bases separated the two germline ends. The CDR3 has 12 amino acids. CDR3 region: CASSLPGYEQYF. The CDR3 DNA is TGTGCCAGCAGTTTACCAGGCTACGAGCAGTACTTC.

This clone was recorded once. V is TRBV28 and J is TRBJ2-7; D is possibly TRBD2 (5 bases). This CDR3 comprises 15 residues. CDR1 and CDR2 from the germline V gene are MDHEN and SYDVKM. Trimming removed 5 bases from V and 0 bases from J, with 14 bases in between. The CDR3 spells CASSPGLANSYEQYF. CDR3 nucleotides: TGTGCCAGCAGTCCCGGGCTAGCTAACTCCTACGAGCAGTACTTC.

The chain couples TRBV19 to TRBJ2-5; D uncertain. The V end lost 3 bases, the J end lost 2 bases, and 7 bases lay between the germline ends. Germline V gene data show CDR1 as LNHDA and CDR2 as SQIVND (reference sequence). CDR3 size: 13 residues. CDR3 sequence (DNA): TGTGCCAGTAGTATGCGCAAACAAGAGACCCAGTACTTC. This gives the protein CASSMRKQETQYF.

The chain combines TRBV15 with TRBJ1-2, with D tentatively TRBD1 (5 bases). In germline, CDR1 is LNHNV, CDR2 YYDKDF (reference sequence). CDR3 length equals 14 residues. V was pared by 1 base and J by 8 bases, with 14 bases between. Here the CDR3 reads CATSRVGGVGGYTF. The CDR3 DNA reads TGTGCCACCAGCAGAGTGGGGGGGGTCGGCGGCTACACCTTC.

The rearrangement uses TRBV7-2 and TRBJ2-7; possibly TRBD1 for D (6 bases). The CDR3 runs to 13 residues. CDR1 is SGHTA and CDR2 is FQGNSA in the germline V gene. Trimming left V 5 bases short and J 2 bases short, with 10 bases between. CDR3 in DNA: TGTGCCAGCAGCCGGGACACCCCCTACGAGCAGTACTTC. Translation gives CASSRDTPYEQYF.

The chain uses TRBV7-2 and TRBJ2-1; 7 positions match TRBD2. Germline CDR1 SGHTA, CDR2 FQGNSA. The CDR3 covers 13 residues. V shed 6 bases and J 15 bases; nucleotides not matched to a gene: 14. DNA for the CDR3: TGTGCCAGCAGTTGGGGGGGAGAGGCTGGTACGTTCTTC. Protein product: CASSWGGEAGTFF.

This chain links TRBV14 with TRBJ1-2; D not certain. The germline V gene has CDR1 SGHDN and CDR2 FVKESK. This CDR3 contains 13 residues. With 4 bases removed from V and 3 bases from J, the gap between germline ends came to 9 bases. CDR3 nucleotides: TGTGCCAGCAGCCCCCCAGCGGACTATGGCTACACCTTC. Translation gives CASSPPADYGYTF.

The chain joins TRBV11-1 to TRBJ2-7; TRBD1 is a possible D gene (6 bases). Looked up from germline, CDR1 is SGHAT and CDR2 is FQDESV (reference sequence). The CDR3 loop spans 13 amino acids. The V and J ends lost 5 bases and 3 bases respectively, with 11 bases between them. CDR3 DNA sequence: TGTGCCAGCAGCCCCTACAGGGTCTACGAGCAGTACTTC. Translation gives CASSPYRVYEQYF.

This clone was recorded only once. CDR3 region: CASDYGVDTGELFF. Here the CDR3 DNA reads TGTGCCAGCGATTACGGGGTCGACACCGGGGAGCTGTTTTTT. The chain carries TRBV11-2 and TRBJ2-2; D might be TRBD2 (5 bases). V lost 8 bases, J lost 3 bases, and 13 bases lay in between. The CDR3 length is 14 residues. The germline V gene has CDR1 SGHAT and CDR2 FQNNGV.

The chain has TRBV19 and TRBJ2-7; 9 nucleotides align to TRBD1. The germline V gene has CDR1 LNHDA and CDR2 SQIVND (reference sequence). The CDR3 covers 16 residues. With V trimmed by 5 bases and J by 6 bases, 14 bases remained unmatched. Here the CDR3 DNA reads TGTGCCAGTAGTTTTTCGGACAGGGGAAGCCGTCTCGAGCAGTACTTC. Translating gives CASSFSDRGSRLEQYF.

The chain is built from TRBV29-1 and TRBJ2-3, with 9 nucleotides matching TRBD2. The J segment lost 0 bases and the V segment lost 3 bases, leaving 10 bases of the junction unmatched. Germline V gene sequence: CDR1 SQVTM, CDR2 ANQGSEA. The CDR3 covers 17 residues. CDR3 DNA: TGCAGCGTTGATCAGGGACCTAGCGGGATCAGCACAGATACGCAGTATTTT. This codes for CSVDQGPSGISTDTQYF.

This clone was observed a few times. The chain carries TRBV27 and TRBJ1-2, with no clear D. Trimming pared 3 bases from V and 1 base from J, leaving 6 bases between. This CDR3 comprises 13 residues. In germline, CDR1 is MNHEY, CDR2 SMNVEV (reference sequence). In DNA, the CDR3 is TGTGCCAGCAGTTTGGCACATAACTATGGCTACACCTTC. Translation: CASSLAHNYGYTF.

The CDR3 nucleotides read TGTGCCTACCGGGACAGGGCATGGGCTAATGAAAAACTGTTTTTT. Protein sequence: CAYRDRAWANEKLFF. This chain joins TRBV30 and TRBJ1-4, with 9 bases that match TRBD1. The CDR3 spans 15 residues. V trimming: 7 bases; J trimming: 3 bases; junction bases outside the gene matches: 9. Germline V gene lookup returns CDR1 GTSNPN and CDR2 SVGIG (reference sequence).

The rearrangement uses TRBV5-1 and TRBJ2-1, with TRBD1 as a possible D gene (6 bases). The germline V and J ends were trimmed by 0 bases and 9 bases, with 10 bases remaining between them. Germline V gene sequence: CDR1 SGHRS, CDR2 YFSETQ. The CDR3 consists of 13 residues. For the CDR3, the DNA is TGCGCCAGCAGCTTGGAGCCGACAGGTGAGCAGTTCTTC. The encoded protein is CASSLEPTGEQFF.

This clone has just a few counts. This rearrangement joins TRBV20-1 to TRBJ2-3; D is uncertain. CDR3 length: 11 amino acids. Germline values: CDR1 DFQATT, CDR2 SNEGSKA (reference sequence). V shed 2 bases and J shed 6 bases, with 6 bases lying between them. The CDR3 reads CSARYPDTQYF. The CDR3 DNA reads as TGCAGTGCTAGATATCCCGATACGCAGTATTTT.

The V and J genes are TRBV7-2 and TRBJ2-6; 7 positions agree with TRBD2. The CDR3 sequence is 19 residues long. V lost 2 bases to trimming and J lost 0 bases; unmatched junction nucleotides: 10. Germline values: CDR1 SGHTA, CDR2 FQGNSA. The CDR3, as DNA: TGTGCCAGCAGCTTACTCAGCGGGACGACTCTCTCTGGGGCCAACGTCCTGACTTTC. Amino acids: CASSLLSGTTLSGANVLTF.

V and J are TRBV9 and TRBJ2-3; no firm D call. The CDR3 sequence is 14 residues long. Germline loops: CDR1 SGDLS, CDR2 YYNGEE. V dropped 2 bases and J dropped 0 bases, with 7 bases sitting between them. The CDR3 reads CASSVWASTDTQYF. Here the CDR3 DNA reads TGTGCCAGCAGCGTTTGGGCGAGCACAGATACGCAGTATTTT.

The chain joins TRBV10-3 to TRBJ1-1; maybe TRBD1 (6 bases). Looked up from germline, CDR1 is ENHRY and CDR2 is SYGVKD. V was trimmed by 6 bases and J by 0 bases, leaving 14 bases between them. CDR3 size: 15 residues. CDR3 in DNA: TGTGCCATCAGGACACGGACAGAGATGAACACTGAAGCTTTCTTT. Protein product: CAIRTRTEMNTEAFF.

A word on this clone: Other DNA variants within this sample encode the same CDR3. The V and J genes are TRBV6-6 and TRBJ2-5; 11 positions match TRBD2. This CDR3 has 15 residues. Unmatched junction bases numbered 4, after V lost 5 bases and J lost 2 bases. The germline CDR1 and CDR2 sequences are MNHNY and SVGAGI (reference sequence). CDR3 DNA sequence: TGTGCCAGCAGTCTAACTAGCGGGGGACAAGAGACCCAGTACTTC. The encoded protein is CASSLTSGGQETQYF.

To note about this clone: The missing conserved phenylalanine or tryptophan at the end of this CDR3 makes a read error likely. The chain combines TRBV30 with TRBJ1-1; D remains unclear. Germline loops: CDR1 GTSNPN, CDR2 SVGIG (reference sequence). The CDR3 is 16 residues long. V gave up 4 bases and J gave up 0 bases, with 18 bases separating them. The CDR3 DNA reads TGTGCCTGGACACGAGGGATGGGCATGGTGAACACTGAAGCTTTCCTT. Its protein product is CAWTRGMGMVNTEAFL.

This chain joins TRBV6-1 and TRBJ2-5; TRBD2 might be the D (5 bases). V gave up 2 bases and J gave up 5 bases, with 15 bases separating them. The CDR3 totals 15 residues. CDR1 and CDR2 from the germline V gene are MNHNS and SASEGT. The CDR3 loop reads CASSELRRPHETQYF. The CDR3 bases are TGTGCCAGCAGTGAACTCCGGAGGCCTCACGAGACCCAGTACTTC.

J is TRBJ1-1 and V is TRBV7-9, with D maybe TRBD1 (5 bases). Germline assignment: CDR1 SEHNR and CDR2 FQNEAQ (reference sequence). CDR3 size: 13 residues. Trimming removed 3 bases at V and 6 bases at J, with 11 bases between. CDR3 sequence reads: CASSFQGAAEAFF. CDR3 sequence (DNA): TGTGCCAGCAGCTTCCAAGGGGCGGCTGAAGCTTTCTTT.

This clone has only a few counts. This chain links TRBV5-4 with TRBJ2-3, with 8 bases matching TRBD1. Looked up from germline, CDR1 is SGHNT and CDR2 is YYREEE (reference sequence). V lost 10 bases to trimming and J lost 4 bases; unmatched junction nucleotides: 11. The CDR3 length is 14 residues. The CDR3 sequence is CAGTQGAPSDTQYF. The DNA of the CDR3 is TGTGCCGGGACCCAGGGGGCACCCTCAGATACGCAGTATTTT.

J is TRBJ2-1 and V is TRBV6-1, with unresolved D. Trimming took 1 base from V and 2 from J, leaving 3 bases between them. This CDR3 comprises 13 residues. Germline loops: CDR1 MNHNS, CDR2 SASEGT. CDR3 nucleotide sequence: TGTGCCAGCAGTGAAGGGCCCTACAATGAGCAGTTCTTC. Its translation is CASSEGPYNEQFF.

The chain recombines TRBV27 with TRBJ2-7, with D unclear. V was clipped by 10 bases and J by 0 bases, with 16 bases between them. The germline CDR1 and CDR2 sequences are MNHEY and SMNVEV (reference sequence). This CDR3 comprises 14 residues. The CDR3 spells CATQPIAHSYEQYF. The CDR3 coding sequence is TGTGCCACCCAGCCGATAGCCCACTCCTACGAGCAGTACTTC.

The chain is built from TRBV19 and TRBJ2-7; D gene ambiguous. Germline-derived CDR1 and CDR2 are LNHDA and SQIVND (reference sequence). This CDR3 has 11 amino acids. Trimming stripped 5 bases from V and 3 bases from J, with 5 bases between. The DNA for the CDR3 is TGTGCCAGTAGTTCGGGCTACGAGCAGTACTTC. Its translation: CASSSGYEQYF.

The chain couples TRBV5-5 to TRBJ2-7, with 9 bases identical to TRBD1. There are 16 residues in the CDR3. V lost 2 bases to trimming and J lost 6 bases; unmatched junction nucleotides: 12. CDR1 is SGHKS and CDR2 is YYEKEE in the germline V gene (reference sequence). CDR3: CASSLLGTGNPLEQYF. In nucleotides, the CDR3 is TGTGCCAGCAGCTTATTAGGGACAGGGAACCCCCTCGAGCAGTACTTC.

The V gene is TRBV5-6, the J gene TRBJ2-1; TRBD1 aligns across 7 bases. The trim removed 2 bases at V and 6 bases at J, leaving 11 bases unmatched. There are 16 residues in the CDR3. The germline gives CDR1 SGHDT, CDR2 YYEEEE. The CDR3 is CASSFLQGNSGNEQFF. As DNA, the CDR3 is TGTGCCAGCAGCTTCTTACAGGGGAATTCGGGCAATGAGCAGTTCTTC.